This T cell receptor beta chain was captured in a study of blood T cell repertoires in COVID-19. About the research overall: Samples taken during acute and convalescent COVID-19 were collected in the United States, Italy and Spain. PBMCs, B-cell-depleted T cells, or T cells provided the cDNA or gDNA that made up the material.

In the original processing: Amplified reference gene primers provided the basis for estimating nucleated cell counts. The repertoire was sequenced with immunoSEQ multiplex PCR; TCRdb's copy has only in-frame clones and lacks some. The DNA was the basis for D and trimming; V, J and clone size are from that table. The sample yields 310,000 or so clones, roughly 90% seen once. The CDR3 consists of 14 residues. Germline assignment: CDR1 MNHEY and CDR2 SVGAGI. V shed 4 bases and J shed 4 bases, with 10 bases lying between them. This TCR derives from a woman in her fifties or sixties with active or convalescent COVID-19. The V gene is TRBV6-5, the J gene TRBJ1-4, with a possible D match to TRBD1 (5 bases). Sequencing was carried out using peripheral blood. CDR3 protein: CASSLTVLNEKLFF. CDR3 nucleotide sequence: TGTGCCAGCAGTTTGACAGTCCTTAATGAAAAACTGTTTTTT.